This T cell receptor (beta chain) came from a study of blood T cell repertoires in COVID-19. Overall study: Material from acute and convalescent COVID-19 was sourced from the United States, Italy and Spain.

Assay: immunoSEQ multiplex PCR; the TCRdb copy retains only in-frame clones and omits some. The table includes 310,000 or so clones, around 90% detected once. Input material: peripheral blood. This TCR came from a man aged 50 or older with active or convalescent COVID-19.

The CDR3 bases are TGTGCCAGCAGTTTCAGTCCCATTGGGGCCAACGTCCTGACTTTC. Translated, it gives CASSFSPIGANVLTF. This sequence joins TRBV28 and TRBJ2-6; D is unclear. Trimming removed 3 bases at V and 3 bases at J, with 9 bases between. This CDR3 is built from 15 residues. CDR1 is MDHEN, CDR2 SYDVKM, per germline. The full variable domain, with the rest looked up from reference TRBV28 and TRBJ2-6, is DVKVTQSSRYLVKRTGEKVFLECVQDMDHENMFWYRQDPGLGLRLIYFSYDVKMKEKGDIPEGYSVSREKKERFSLILESASTNQTSMYLCASSFSPIGANVLTFGAGSRLTVL.